Below are 32 T cell receptor beta chains sequenced from a single sample in a study of shared clonotypes between healthy human individuals. Sequencing used immunoSEQ multiplex PCR; TCRdb keeps in-frame clones, though not all of them. The top ten clones hold more than 0.35% of a sample with about 2.4 million clones, approximately 93% of them seen once. Sequencing used naive CD4+ T cells from PBMCs. Subset reported: CD45RA+ positively selected. The receptors come from a man in his late teens or twenties in good health. Some clones in this sample may be carry-over from other donors' samples.

About this clone itself: The same CDR3 arises from other DNA sequences in this sample as well. The chain joins TRBV5-1 to TRBJ2-3; D not resolved. Germline loops: CDR1 SGHRS, CDR2 YFSETQ. V lost 0 bases to trimming and J lost 0 bases, with 5 bases between them. The CDR3 is 14 residues long. The CDR3 DNA sequence: TGCGCCAGCAGCTTGGGACTCAGCACAGATACGCAGTATTTT. Translating gives CASSLGLSTDTQYF.

The V call is TRBV4-1, the J call TRBJ1-2; no clear D. The CDR3 covers 14 residues. From germline, CDR1 is MGHRA and CDR2 YSYEKL. V shed 0 bases and J shed 4 bases, with 9 bases lying between them. DNA for the CDR3: TGCGCCAGCAGCCAAGACGCGGGAAGCTATGGCTACACCTTC. This translates into CASSQDAGSYGYTF.

The J gene is TRBJ1-5, the V gene TRBV9; 7 positions agree with TRBD1. Unmatched junction bases numbered 8, after V lost 0 bases and J lost 11 bases. This CDR3 comprises 14 residues. Germline V gene sequence: CDR1 SGDLS, CDR2 YYNGEE. The CDR3 spells CASSVADSGGAQHF. Written as DNA, the CDR3 is TGTGCCAGCAGCGTAGCCGATTCAGGGGGAGCCCAGCATTTT.

The chain uses TRBV7-3 and TRBJ2-1, with no clear D. CDR1 and CDR2 from the germline V gene are SGHTA and FQGTGA. The ends were cut back, 5 bases at V and 0 bases at J, with 11 bases in the middle. This CDR3 comprises 15 residues. CDR3 residues: CASSPSRDSYNEQFF. The CDR3 coding sequence is TGTGCCAGCAGCCCGTCTCGCGACTCCTACAATGAGCAGTTCTTC.

This sequence joins TRBV28 and TRBJ2-7, with a tentative D call TRBD2 (6 bases). The CDR3 spans 18 residues. V was shortened by 0 bases and J by 0 bases, with 18 bases between the two germline ends. Germline V lookup: CDR1 MDHEN, CDR2 SYDVKM. The CDR3 region has the DNA TGTGCCAGCAGTTTATGGGGGGTCCAGCGGGCGAGCTCCTACGAGCAGTACTTC. Encoded protein: CASSLWGVQRASSYEQYF.

The table lists this clone with a few counts. V gene TRBV6-5 combines with J gene TRBJ1-5; D is possibly TRBD1 (6 bases). The CDR3 has 15 amino acids. The V gene lost 0 bases and the J gene lost 2 bases, with 8 bases spanning the gap. Germline CDR1 reads MNHEY; CDR2 reads SVGAGI. CDR3 in DNA: TGTGCCAGCAGTTACTCGCGGACAGGCAATCAGCCCCAGCATTTT. This gives the protein CASSYSRTGNQPQHF.

The sample holds one count of this clone. The identical CDR3 is also encoded by other nucleotide sequences in the sample. This chain joins TRBV7-9 and TRBJ2-3; D call uncertain. V was pared by 0 bases and J by 0 bases, with 7 bases between. CDR1 and CDR2 (germline): SEHNR, FQNEAQ (reference sequence). The CDR3 has 15 amino acids. CDR3 sequence reads: CASSLASGSTDTQYF. CDR3 DNA sequence: TGTGCCAGCAGCTTAGCCTCTGGTAGCACAGATACGCAGTATTTT. The whole variable domain, filled in from reference TRBV7-9 and TRBJ2-3, reads DTGVSQNPRHKITKRGQNVTFRCDPISEHNRLYWYRQTLGQGPEFLTYFQNEAQLEKSRLLSDRFSAERPKGSFSTLEIQRTEQGDSAMYLCASSLASGSTDTQYFGPGTRLTVL.

The chain recombines TRBV19 with TRBJ1-5; the match to TRBD1 covers 8 bases. Looked up from germline, CDR1 is LNHDA and CDR2 is SQIVND (reference sequence). This CDR3 has 15 residues. The J segment lost 5 bases and the V segment lost 5 bases, leaving 8 bases of the junction unmatched. The CDR3 DNA reads as TGTGCCAGTAGTTTGTTTGGACAGGGTGATCAGCCCCAGCATTTT. This sequence encodes CASSLFGQGDQPQHF.

The chain recombines TRBV5-5 with TRBJ2-5; D unclear. CDR3 length equals 18 residues. CDR1 is SGHKS, CDR2 YYEKEE, per germline (reference sequence). The V end was cut by 0 bases, the J end by 5 bases, with 23 bases between. The chain's CDR3 is CASSLARLSVGLVETQYF. The CDR3 nucleotides read TGTGCCAGCAGCTTGGCTAGGTTGTCAGTCGGCTTGGTGGAGACCCAGTACTTC.

The chain couples TRBV7-9 to TRBJ1-6; D gene ambiguous. The CDR3 runs 16 residues. Germline lookup yields CDR1 SEHNR and CDR2 FQNEAQ (reference sequence). V was pared by 5 bases and J by 0 bases, with 11 bases between. In DNA, the CDR3 is TGTGCCAGCAGCCCCACGGCGAGCTCCTATAATTCACCCCTCCACTTT. This codes for CASSPTASSYNSPLHF.

The rearrangement joins TRBV5-4 to TRBJ2-7, with 8 bases fitting TRBD2. With 1 base clipped from V and 3 bases from J, the junction kept 3 bases outside the gene matches. The CDR3 has 14 residues. CDR1 is SGHNT and CDR2 is YYREEE in the germline V gene (reference sequence). The CDR3 reads CASSLTGGVYEQYF. Here the CDR3 DNA reads TGTGCCAGCAGCTTGACCGGGGGGGTCTACGAGCAGTACTTC.

This sequence joins TRBV5-1 and TRBJ2-1; the match to TRBD2 covers 11 bases. The ends lost 4 bases at V and 8 bases at J; junction bases unmatched: 8. Germline assignment: CDR1 SGHRS and CDR2 YFSETQ. CDR3 length: 15 amino acids. The CDR3 here is CASSLTSGIVYEQFF. The DNA for the CDR3 is TGCGCCAGCAGCCTGACTAGCGGGATTGTGTATGAGCAGTTCTTC.

The chain links TRBV11-2 to TRBJ2-7; 7 bases align to TRBD1. Looked up from germline, CDR1 is SGHAT and CDR2 is FQNNGV. V shed 5 bases, J shed 4 bases, and the junction held 8 bases outside the gene matches. The CDR3 runs to 14 residues. CDR3 in DNA: TGTGCCAGCAGCCAAGGGGGCGGTATGTACGAGCAGTACTTC. Translating it yields CASSQGGGMYEQYF.

This chain links TRBV7-2 with TRBJ1-4; D is undetermined. The CDR3 length is 16 residues. The V end was cut by 3 bases, the J end by 3 bases, with 14 bases between. From germline, CDR1 is SGHTA and CDR2 FQGNSA. CDR3: CASSLGSWFSNEKLFF. The CDR3 DNA sequence: TGTGCCAGCAGCTTGGGTTCGTGGTTTTCTAATGAAAAACTGTTTTTT. The entire variable domain, with the rest obtained from reference TRBV7-2 and TRBJ1-4, is as follows: GAGVSQSPSNKVTEKGKDVELRCDPISGHTALYWYRQSLGQGLEFLIYFQGNSAPDKSGLPSDRFSAERTGGSVSTLTIQRTQQEDSAVYLCASSLGSWFSNEKLFFGSGTQLSVL.

The gene calls are TRBV5-1 and TRBJ2-7; TRBD1 matches at 9 bases. Germline assignment: CDR1 SGHRS and CDR2 YFSETQ. CDR3 size: 15 residues. V shed 4 bases, J shed 4 bases, and the junction held 9 bases outside the gene matches. The CDR3 spells CASSLRQGDRYEQYF. CDR3 bases: TGCGCCAGCAGCCTCCGACAGGGGGATAGGTACGAGCAGTACTTC.

The DNA of the CDR3 is TGTGCCAGCAGTCCCCGCAGTCGTTATGGCTACACCTTC. This gives the protein CASSPRSRYGYTF. The chain links TRBV6-5 to TRBJ1-2, with D unresolved. The CDR3 is 13 amino acids. In germline, CDR1 is MNHEY, CDR2 SVGAGI. V lost 5 bases and J lost 5, with 12 bases in between.

The V and J genes are TRBV4-1 and TRBJ2-7, with no clear D. The CDR3 is 13 residues long. Germline V gene sequence: CDR1 MGHRA, CDR2 YSYEKL. V was pared by 0 bases and J by 1 base, with 4 bases between. The CDR3 coding sequence is TGCGCCAGCAGCCAAGATAGATCCTACGAGCAGTACTTC. It specifies CASSQDRSYEQYF.

This clone appeared a single time. V usage is TRBV18 and J usage is TRBJ2-1, with TRBD1 matching over 7 bases. The CDR3 is 17 amino acids. Germline V gene data show CDR1 as KGHSH and CDR2 as LQKENI. V was pared by 6 bases and J by 0 bases, with 11 bases of the junction left unmatched. CDR3 nucleotide sequence: TGTGCCAGCTCCCTAAATACCGGGACAGCCTCCTACAATGAGCAGTTCTTC. Its translation: CASSLNTGTASYNEQFF.

As for this clone: Other DNA sequences in this specimen translate into the identical CDR3. The chain uses TRBV18 and TRBJ1-4, with D tentatively TRBD1 (5 bases). CDR3 length: 16 residues. Per the germline V gene, CDR1 is KGHSH and CDR2 is LQKENI. Trimming took off 1 base at V and 4 bases at J, with 13 bases between the two ends. The CDR3 nucleotides are TGTGCCAGCTCACCACTTGCCGGGACGGGTAATGAAAAACTGTTTTTT. Translated: CASSPLAGTGNEKLFF.

This chain joins TRBV28 and TRBJ2-5; D is possibly TRBD2 (5 bases). V lost 3 bases and J 5 bases, leaving 16 bases between the germline ends. From germline, CDR1 is MDHEN and CDR2 SYDVKM. This CDR3 spans 15 amino acids. DNA for the CDR3: TGTGCCAGCAGTTTGGGCGGGTTGACGGGGGAGACCCAGTACTTC. Residues: CASSLGGLTGETQYF. Drawing the rest from reference TRBV28 and TRBJ2-5, the complete variable domain is DVKVTQSSRYLVKRTGEKVFLECVQDMDHENMFWYRQDPGLGLRLIYFSYDVKMKEKGDIPEGYSVSREKKERFSLILESASTNQTSMYLCASSLGGLTGETQYFGPGTRLLVL.

The V call is TRBV4-3, the J call TRBJ2-1; D gene ambiguous. Between the trimmed V and J ends, which lost 0 bases and 4 bases, there was a span of 7 bases. The CDR3 covers 14 residues. The germline gives CDR1 LGHNA, CDR2 YSLEER. CDR3 DNA: TGCGCCAGCAGCCAAGAGTCCGAATACAATGAGCAGTTCTTC. It translates to CASSQESEYNEQFF.

CDR3 protein: CASRFRGYTGELFF. CDR3 bases: TGTGCCAGCAGGTTCCGGGGATACACCGGGGAGCTGTTTTTT. The chain has TRBV27 and TRBJ2-2; tentatively, D is TRBD2 (5 bases). Trimming shortened V by 6 bases and J by 3 bases, and 11 bases separated the two germline ends. Germline CDR1 reads MNHEY; CDR2 reads SMNVEV (reference sequence). The CDR3 has 14 amino acids.

The chain combines TRBV7-6 with TRBJ2-2; the match to TRBD2 covers 12 bases. V shed 5 bases, J shed 4 bases, and the junction held 8 bases outside the gene matches. CDR3 length: 17 amino acids. In germline, CDR1 is SGHVS, CDR2 FNYEAQ. CDR3 nucleotides: TGTGCCAGCAGCCAAGTTGGGACTAGCGGGTCCACCGGGGAGCTGTTTTTT. The encoded protein is CASSQVGTSGSTGELFF.

The chain employs TRBV7-8 and TRBJ2-6; D is unresolved. Germline V gene sequence: CDR1 SGHVS, CDR2 FQNEAQ. The CDR3 loop spans 18 amino acids. The V gene lost 5 bases and the J gene lost 5 bases, with 22 bases spanning the gap. DNA for the CDR3: TGTGCCAGCAGCAGCATTAGTTACCCACAAAGTCGGGCCAACGTCCTGACTTTC. Its protein product is CASSSISYPQSRANVLTF.

The CDR3 is CASRRTSGTSYEQYF. The CDR3 nucleotides are TGTGCCAGCAGGCGGACTAGCGGAACCTCCTACGAGCAGTACTTC. The rearrangement uses TRBV28 and TRBJ2-7; 10 positions match TRBD2. CDR1 is MDHEN and CDR2 is SYDVKM in the germline V gene. This CDR3 comprises 15 residues. The trim removed 6 bases at V and 0 bases at J, leaving 5 bases unmatched.

The V and J genes are TRBV29-1 and TRBJ1-2, with D maybe TRBD1 (5 bases). The V gene lost 6 bases and the J gene lost 4 bases, with 18 bases spanning the gap. The CDR3 runs to 14 residues. Looked up from germline, CDR1 is SQVTM and CDR2 is ANQGSEA. In nucleotides, the CDR3 is TGCAGCGTCCTCCGGGACCGGTACCTCTATGGCTACACCTTC. Protein sequence: CSVLRDRYLYGYTF.

This clone occurred once. The chain uses TRBV28 and TRBJ1-4, with D uncertain. V lost 7 bases, J lost 10 bases, and 13 bases lay in between. The CDR3 has 12 residues. From germline, CDR1 is MDHEN and CDR2 SYDVKM. CDR3: CASNGGVGKLFF. CDR3 DNA: TGTGCCAGCAACGGTGGGGTTGGAAAACTGTTTTTT.

The V call is TRBV15, the J call TRBJ2-7; TRBD1 might be the D (5 bases). The V gene lost 0 bases and the J gene lost 2 bases, with 14 bases spanning the gap. Germline CDR1 is LNHNV and CDR2 is YYDKDF (reference sequence). The CDR3 is made up of 16 amino acids. DNA of the CDR3: TGTGCCACCAGCAGAGATCAGGGTCGGCGGCCCTACGAGCAGTACTTC. This sequence encodes CATSRDQGRRPYEQYF. Using reference TRBV15 and TRBJ2-7 for the parts outside the CDR3, the full variable domain is DAMVIQNPRYQVTQFGKPVTLSCSQTLNHNVMYWYQQKSSQAPKLLFHYYDKDFNNEADTPDNFQSRRPNTSFCFLDIRSPGLGDTAMYLCATSRDQGRRPYEQYFGPGTRLTVT.

This chain joins TRBV11-3 and TRBJ1-2, with D perhaps TRBD1 (5 bases). The germline V gene has CDR1 SGHNT and CDR2 YENEEA. The CDR3 is made up of 12 amino acids. Trimming stripped 1 base from V and 8 bases from J, with 8 bases between. The CDR3 sequence is CASSLGGEGYTF. The DNA for the CDR3 is TGTGCCAGCAGCTTAGGAGGGGAAGGCTACACCTTC.

The V call is TRBV10-3, the J call TRBJ1-6; possibly TRBD1 for D (6 bases). The CDR3 runs 15 residues. With 0 bases removed from V and 7 bases from J, the gap between germline ends came to 10 bases. Looked up from germline, CDR1 is ENHRY and CDR2 is SYGVKD. The CDR3 is CAISESRQDNSPLHF. CDR3 DNA sequence: TGTGCCATCAGTGAGTCACGACAGGACAATTCACCCCTCCACTTT.

The chain combines TRBV27 with TRBJ2-1, with D maybe TRBD2 (5 bases). The germline V gene encodes CDR1 MNHEY and CDR2 SMNVEV (reference sequence). Trimming removed 1 base from V and 6 bases from J, with 13 bases in between. The CDR3 runs 15 residues. CDR3 region: CASSLLLGPLNEQFF. CDR3 nucleotide sequence: TGTGCCAGCAGTTTATTACTAGGCCCCCTCAATGAGCAGTTCTTC.

This clone appeared a single time. This chain connects TRBV5-1 to TRBJ2-1; TRBD2 matches at 11 bases. V lost 2 bases and J lost 1; bases outside the gene matches: 5. This CDR3 has 17 residues. Germline CDR1 is SGHRS and CDR2 is YFSETQ. Here the CDR3 DNA reads TGCGCCAGCAGCTTCATAGCGGGAGGGAATTCCTACAATGAGCAGTTCTTC. This codes for CASSFIAGGNSYNEQFF. Full variable domain (remainder filled in from reference TRBV5-1 and TRBJ2-1): KAGVTQTPRYLIKTRGQQVTLSCSPISGHRSVSWYQQTPGQGLQFLFEYFSETQRNKGNFPGRFSGRQFSNSRSEMNVSTLELGDSALYLCASSFIAGGNSYNEQFFGPGTRLTVL.